The rows below give T cell receptor beta chains drawn from one sample of a study of blood T cells in healthy people across ages. Each CDR3 protein gets one entry after TCRdb re-called the 5' RACE reads with MiXCR. The table lists hundreds of thousands of distinct CDR3 sequences, roughly 26% of them singletons. Sequencing used blood. The receptors originated from a woman older than 75 in good health. Each CDR3 is given with its conserved first and last residue. Fields, in order: D gene, clone size, V gene, J gene, CDR3 DNA, CDR3 protein. A D gene is named only where the DNA matches it firmly. Some rows have no size entry. The others give once, few or many, or a class for an expanded clone.

d_gene: .; abundance: .; v_gene: TRBV12-3/TRBV12-4; j_gene: TRBJ2-3; CDR3nt: TGTGCCAGCAGTTTAGAGCGAGGGAGCGCAGATACGCAGTATTTT; CDR3aa: CASSLERGSADTQYF
d_gene: TRBD2; abundance: many; v_gene: TRBV4-3; j_gene: TRBJ2-1; CDR3nt: TGCGCCAGCAGCCCGGACTGGCGGGGGGGCTATGAGCAGTTCTTC; CDR3aa: CASSPDWRGGYEQFF
d_gene: .; abundance: many; v_gene: TRBV7-9; j_gene: TRBJ2-3; CDR3nt: TGTGCCAGCAGCCTCCGTACTAGGGGGGACACAGATACGCAGTATTTT; CDR3aa: CASSLRTRGDTDTQYF
d_gene: .; abundance: .; v_gene: TRBV6-2/TRBV6-3; j_gene: TRBJ1-2; CDR3nt: TGTGCCAGCAGTCCACGTGGTAGTGGCTGCACCTTC; CDR3aa: CASSPRGSGCTF
d_gene: .; abundance: many; v_gene: TRBV20-1; j_gene: TRBJ2-7; CDR3nt: TGCAGTGCCGTCCCCACAGCCGGTAAGGGGGAGCAGTACTTC; CDR3aa: CSAVPTAGKGEQYF
d_gene: .; abundance: many; v_gene: TRBV7-9; j_gene: TRBJ2-3; CDR3nt: TGTGCCAGCAGCTCCCGAGGGGATGAGTACACAGATACGCAGTATTTT; CDR3aa: CASSSRGDEYTDTQYF
d_gene: .; abundance: .; v_gene: TRBV6-2/TRBV6-3; j_gene: TRBJ2-2; CDR3nt: TGTGCCAGCAGTTACGGACAAATGAGCACCGGGGAGCTGTTTTTT; CDR3aa: CASSYGQMSTGELFF
d_gene: .; abundance: many; v_gene: TRBV11-2; j_gene: TRBJ2-7; CDR3nt: TGTGCCAGCAGCTTAGTGGGCGGAGGCCTCTACGAGCAGTACTTC; CDR3aa: CASSLVGGGLYEQYF
d_gene: TRBD2; abundance: .; v_gene: TRBV24-1; j_gene: TRBJ2-1; CDR3nt: TGTGCCACCAGTGATTCCCTGCCGGGACTAGCGGGATTGAATGAGCAGTTCTTC; CDR3aa: CATSDSLPGLAGLNEQFF
d_gene: .; abundance: few; v_gene: TRBV7-2; j_gene: TRBJ1-2; CDR3nt: TGTGCCAGCAGCTTAGCGGCAGGGACTAACTATGGCTACACCTTC; CDR3aa: CASSLAAGTNYGYTF
d_gene: .; abundance: many; v_gene: TRBV7-2; j_gene: TRBJ2-1; CDR3nt: TGTGCCAGCAGTAGGGATGGGCGGGGTTACTCCTACAATGAGCAGTTCTTC; CDR3aa: CASSRDGRGYSYNEQFF
d_gene: .; abundance: .; v_gene: TRBV11-2; j_gene: TRBJ2-1; CDR3nt: TGTGCCAGCAGCCCGGGTGGAGAGGGCTTTTTCAGCAATGAGCAGTTCTTC; CDR3aa: CASSPGGEGFFSNEQFF
d_gene: TRBD1; abundance: .; v_gene: TRBV12-3/TRBV12-4; j_gene: TRBJ2-3; CDR3nt: TGTGCCAGCAGTTTCTCCCGGACAGGGCTCGCAGATACGCAATATTTT; CDR3aa: CASSFSRTGLADTQYF
d_gene: .; abundance: few; v_gene: TRBV20-1; j_gene: TRBJ1-1; CDR3nt: TGCAGTGCTAGAGGACTGAAGAACACTGAAGCTTTCTTT; CDR3aa: CSARGLKNTEAFF
d_gene: TRBD2; abundance: few; v_gene: TRBV20-1; j_gene: TRBJ2-5; CDR3nt: TGCAGTGCTAGGGCTAGCGGGACCCCAGGGCACAATGAGCAGTACTTC; CDR3aa: CSARASGTPGHNEQYF
d_gene: .; abundance: many; v_gene: TRBV7-2; j_gene: TRBJ2-3; CDR3nt: TGTGCCAGCAGCTTCCATACAGATACGCAGTATTTT; CDR3aa: CASSFHTDTQYF
d_gene: .; abundance: many; v_gene: TRBV5-1; j_gene: TRBJ2-5; CDR3nt: TGCGCCAGCTCCCCGGGGAGTAGCCAAGAGACCCAGTACTTC; CDR3aa: CASSPGSSQETQYF
d_gene: .; abundance: .; v_gene: TRBV10-3; j_gene: TRBJ2-5; CDR3nt: TGTGCCATCAGTGAAGGCAGGGTCAGGAATGAGCAGTACTTC; CDR3aa: CAISEGRVRNEQYF
d_gene: .; abundance: .; v_gene: TRBV7-9; j_gene: TRBJ2-3; CDR3nt: TGTGCCAGCAGCTTCGGCCAGGGAATAGATGCGCAGTATTTT; CDR3aa: CASSFGQGIDAQYF
d_gene: TRBD2; abundance: .; v_gene: TRBV3-1; j_gene: TRBJ2-5; CDR3nt: TGTGCCAGCAGCCAGGGACTAGCGGGGGGGGGTGAGCAGTACTTC; CDR3aa: CASSQGLAGGGEQYF
d_gene: .; abundance: many; v_gene: TRBV29-1; j_gene: TRBJ2-1; CDR3nt: TGCAGCGTTGAAGAGCGTCGTCGCGTTTTGTACAATGAGCAGTTCTTC; CDR3aa: CSVEERRRVLYNEQFF
d_gene: .; abundance: many; v_gene: TRBV7-9; j_gene: TRBJ2-5; CDR3nt: TGTGCCAGCAGTAGAGGAGGCAGGGCTGAGACCCAGTACTTC; CDR3aa: CASSRGGRAETQYF
d_gene: .; abundance: many; v_gene: TRBV12-3/TRBV12-4; j_gene: TRBJ1-4; CDR3nt: TGTGCCAGCAGCGTAGGAGGGGATGAAAAACTGTTTTTT; CDR3aa: CASSVGGDEKLFF
d_gene: .; abundance: many; v_gene: TRBV20-1; j_gene: TRBJ1-2; CDR3nt: TGCAGTGCTAGAGCAAATTGGGGCTACACCTTC; CDR3aa: CSARANWGYTF
d_gene: TRBD2; abundance: .; v_gene: TRBV30; j_gene: TRBJ2-1; CDR3nt: TGTGCCTGGGACCCCCAGCGGGGGAATGAGCAGTTCTTC; CDR3aa: CAWDPQRGNEQFF
d_gene: TRBD1; abundance: .; v_gene: TRBV20-1; j_gene: TRBJ1-1; CDR3nt: TGCAGTGCTGATCAGGGACAGTCATATTCTGAAGCTTTCTTT; CDR3aa: CSADQGQSYSEAFF
d_gene: .; abundance: few; v_gene: TRBV9; j_gene: TRBJ1-1; CDR3nt: TGTGCCAGCAGCGTAGGCGGGGGGTTGGTAGCTTTCTTT; CDR3aa: CASSVGGGLVAFF
d_gene: .; abundance: few; v_gene: TRBV6-1; j_gene: TRBJ1-4; CDR3nt: TGTGCCTCTGTGGACGCAACTAATGAAAAACTGTTTTTT; CDR3aa: CASVDATNEKLFF
d_gene: .; abundance: .; v_gene: TRBV6-5; j_gene: TRBJ2-5; CDR3nt: TGTGCCAGCAGGTCCCTTAGCGTTGAGCAGTACTTC; CDR3aa: CASRSLSVEQYF
d_gene: .; abundance: many; v_gene: TRBV20-1; j_gene: TRBJ1-2; CDR3nt: TGCAGTGCTAGGGAGTTGGGGGTAGGCTATGGCTACACCTTC; CDR3aa: CSARELGVGYGYTF
d_gene: .; abundance: few; v_gene: TRBV7-2; j_gene: TRBJ2-2; CDR3nt: TGTGCCAGCAGCATCGGAACCGCGAACACCGGGGAGCTGTTTTTT; CDR3aa: CASSIGTANTGELFF
d_gene: .; abundance: many; v_gene: TRBV5-1; j_gene: TRBJ2-1; CDR3nt: TGCGCCAGCAGCTTGTTACTTGCCCAGGGTAGGAATGAGCAGTTCTTC; CDR3aa: CASSLLLAQGRNEQFF
d_gene: TRBD1; abundance: many; v_gene: TRBV20-1; j_gene: TRBJ1-2; CDR3nt: TGCAGTGCTAGAGATCTGTGGACAGGGGGAAACTATGGCTACACCTTC; CDR3aa: CSARDLWTGGNYGYTF
d_gene: TRBD1; abundance: .; v_gene: TRBV6-2/TRBV6-3; j_gene: TRBJ1-5; CDR3nt: TGTGCCAGCACCCCCAGGGGGGCCGGCAATCAGCCCCAGCATTTT; CDR3aa: CASTPRGAGNQPQHF
d_gene: TRBD2; abundance: many; v_gene: TRBV4-3; j_gene: TRBJ2-1; CDR3nt: TGCGCCAGCAGCCAGTCTAGCGGGGAGCAGTTCTTC; CDR3aa: CASSQSSGEQFF
d_gene: .; abundance: .; v_gene: TRBV6-5; j_gene: TRBJ1-3; CDR3nt: TGTGCCAGCAGTTACTTTCAGGGCCTCTCTGGAAACACCAGATATTTT; CDR3aa: CASSYFQGLSGNTRYF
d_gene: .; abundance: .; v_gene: TRBV5-1; j_gene: TRBJ1-2; CDR3nt: TGCGCCAGCAGCTTGGCGGCGGGGGCCCCTGGCTACACCTTC; CDR3aa: CASSLAAGAPGYTF
d_gene: TRBD1; abundance: .; v_gene: TRBV3-1; j_gene: TRBJ1-1; CDR3nt: TGTGCCAGCCGGGACAGGGGAATCATGAACACTGAAGCTTTCTTT; CDR3aa: CASRDRGIMNTEAFF
d_gene: TRBD2; abundance: .; v_gene: TRBV30; j_gene: TRBJ2-5; CDR3nt: TGTGCCGGACTCGGCGGGGGAGAGACCCAGTACTTC; CDR3aa: CAGLGGGETQYF
d_gene: .; abundance: many; v_gene: TRBV7-2; j_gene: TRBJ2-1; CDR3nt: TGTGCCAGCAGCTTTCGATTAAGGGGGGGCTCCTACAATGAGCAGTTCTTC; CDR3aa: CASSFRLRGGSYNEQFF
d_gene: TRBD1; abundance: .; v_gene: TRBV7-2; j_gene: TRBJ1-1; CDR3nt: TGTGCCAGCAGCTTAGAAGTGGCCAGGGGGCGGAGGACTGAAGCTTTCTTT; CDR3aa: CASSLEVARGRRTEAFF
d_gene: .; abundance: .; v_gene: TRBV5-5; j_gene: TRBJ1-6; CDR3nt: TGTGCCAGCAGCTTACACCAAGGGAATAATTCACCCCTCCACTTT; CDR3aa: CASSLHQGNNSPLHF
d_gene: TRBD1; abundance: .; v_gene: TRBV7-7; j_gene: TRBJ2-5; CDR3nt: TGTGCTAGCAGCTTAGCCGGACAGGGGGCTTTTGAGACCCAGTACTTC; CDR3aa: CASSLAGQGAFETQYF
d_gene: TRBD2; abundance: .; v_gene: TRBV10-3; j_gene: TRBJ2-7; CDR3nt: TGTGCCATTTCGCGGGGGGACTTTAACTACGAGCAGTACTTC; CDR3aa: CAISRGDFNYEQYF
d_gene: .; abundance: few; v_gene: TRBV5-1; j_gene: TRBJ1-1; CDR3nt: TGCGCCAGCAGCTTGGCAACAACCATGAACACTGAAGCTTTCTTT; CDR3aa: CASSLATTMNTEAFF
d_gene: TRBD2; abundance: .; v_gene: TRBV20-1; j_gene: TRBJ2-1; CDR3nt: TGCAGTGCTCTGACTAGCGGGAGGGCATGGAACAATGAGCAGTTCTTC; CDR3aa: CSALTSGRAWNNEQFF
d_gene: TRBD1; abundance: .; v_gene: TRBV6-2/TRBV6-3; j_gene: TRBJ1-1; CDR3nt: TGTGCCAGCAGTTACTTAGGGACAGCGTTGCGAAGGGAGGCTTTCTTT; CDR3aa: CASSYLGTALRREAFF
d_gene: .; abundance: .; v_gene: TRBV6-1; j_gene: TRBJ2-3; CDR3nt: TGTGCCAGCAGTATAGACCCTCGCGCAGATACGCAGTATTTT; CDR3aa: CASSIDPRADTQYF
d_gene: .; abundance: .; v_gene: TRBV28; j_gene: TRBJ2-7; CDR3nt: TGTGCCAGCAGCCCGGGCGGGGAGACCTACGAGCAGTACTTC; CDR3aa: CASSPGGETYEQYF
d_gene: .; abundance: .; v_gene: TRBV11-3; j_gene: TRBJ1-1; CDR3nt: TGTGCCAGCAGCTTGAGGGAAAGGGGCACTGAAGCTTTCTTT; CDR3aa: CASSLRERGTEAFF